This passage covers 31 T cell receptor beta chains from one sample sequenced in a study of response to subunit inactivated influenza vaccine. One entry per CDR3 protein, called by TCRdb with MiXCR from the RT-PCR reads. Among about 520,000 distinct CDR3 sequences, around 7.9% were seen once, and the ten largest hold over 10%. This material consisted of PBMCs from blood, taken about 24 months after vaccination. The receptors shown here come from a man in his fifties or sixties who received an inactivated influenza vaccine.

At least ten counts were recorded for this clonotype. J is TRBJ1-1 and V is TRBV6-5; D ambiguous. The ends were cut back, 2 bases at V and 5 bases at J, with 21 bases in the middle. CDR1 is MNHEY, CDR2 SVGAGI, per germline. This CDR3 has 17 residues. CDR3 region: CASSYIPMASRVTEAFF. CDR3 in DNA: TGTGCCAGCAGTTACATCCCGATGGCCTCTCGGGTGACTGAAGCTTTCTTT.

This clonotype occurred a few times. This chain joins TRBV24-1 and TRBJ2-3; the D is unclear. Trimming stripped 0 bases from V and 6 bases from J, with 9 bases between. Looked up from germline, CDR1 is KGHDR and CDR2 is SFDVKD. The CDR3 consists of 14 residues. The CDR3 protein is CATSDLAAMDTQYF. As DNA, the CDR3 is TGTGCCACCAGTGATTTGGCAGCGATGGATACGCAGTATTTT.

A few counts support this clonotype. The V gene is TRBV24-1, the J gene TRBJ1-2; D gene ambiguous. CDR1 is KGHDR and CDR2 is SFDVKD in the germline V gene. Trimming left V 4 bases short and J 2 bases short, with 7 bases between. The length of the CDR3 is 13 residues. The CDR3 region is CATSEGGNYGYTF. The CDR3 DNA follows: TGTGCCACCAGTGAAGGAGGAAACTATGGCTACACCTTC.

This chain links TRBV23-1 with TRBJ1-5; D is unclear. TRBV23-1 is labeled an ORF, and its function is uncertain. The CDR3 is 11 residues long. V dropped 4 bases and J dropped 8 bases, with 6 bases sitting between them. The CDR3 DNA is TGCGCCAGCAGTCGAGTAAAGCCCCAGCATTTT. Translation: CASSRVKPQHF.

The rearrangement uses TRBV5-1 and TRBJ2-3; D is unclear. With 4 bases removed from V and 6 bases from J, the gap between germline ends came to 9 bases. Germline CDR1 SGHRS, CDR2 YFSETQ. The CDR3 contains 12 residues. The CDR3 spells CASSVDADTQYF. DNA of the CDR3: TGCGCCAGCAGCGTGGACGCGGATACGCAGTATTTT.

This clonotype was seen a few times. V usage is TRBV5-1 and J usage is TRBJ2-3; D is uncertain. Germline CDR1 and CDR2: SGHRS and YFSETQ. Trimming cost V 5 bases and J 0 bases, with 7 bases left between them. The CDR3 runs 13 residues. The CDR3 region is CASRTISTDTQYF. The CDR3 bases are TGCGCCAGCAGGACCATTAGCACAGATACGCAGTATTTT.

This chain connects TRBV9 to TRBJ2-7, with 9 bases aligning to TRBD1. The CDR3 is 17 residues long. CDR1 SGDLS and CDR2 YYNGEE come from the germline V gene. V lost 0 bases, J lost 5 bases, and 12 bases stayed unmatched. The CDR3 bases are TGTGCCAGCAGCGTAGGAGGCTGGGGGACAGGGATCGACGAGCAGTACTTC. Amino acids: CASSVGGWGTGIDEQYF. The full variable domain, its missing parts supplied by reference TRBV9 and TRBJ2-7, is DSGVTQTPKHLITATGQRVTLRCSPRSGDLSVYWYQQSLDQGLQFLIQYYNGEERAKGNILERFSAQQFPDLHSELNLSSLELGDSALYFCASSVGGWGTGIDEQYFGPGTRLTVT.

This clonotype was observed many times. The chain is built from TRBV19 and TRBJ2-7, with unresolved D. The V end was cut by 2 bases, the J end by 0 bases, with 5 bases between. This CDR3 spans 13 amino acids. Germline CDR1 and CDR2: LNHDA and SQIVND (reference sequence). The CDR3 bases are TGTGCCAGTAGTATACAGGACTCCTACGAGCAGTACTTC. Amino acids: CASSIQDSYEQYF.

This clonotype has at least ten counts. The chain joins TRBV5-1 to TRBJ1-1, with D possibly being TRBD1 (5 bases). CDR1 and CDR2 (germline): SGHRS, YFSETQ. Trimming removed 0 bases from V and 7 bases from J, with 7 bases in between. This CDR3 contains 12 residues. As DNA, the CDR3 is TGCGCCAGCAGCTTGGAAGGGGATGAAGCTTTCTTT. It is translated as CASSLEGDEAFF. Full variable domain (outside the CDR3, taken from reference TRBV5-1 and TRBJ1-1): KAGVTQTPRYLIKTRGQQVTLSCSPISGHRSVSWYQQTPGQGLQFLFEYFSETQRNKGNFPGRFSGRQFSNSRSEMNVSTLELGDSALYLCASSLEGDEAFFGQGTRLTVV.

In its sample, this clonotype was seen many times. The rearrangement links TRBV6-5 to TRBJ2-2; 8 bases are a match to TRBD1. The germline CDR1 and CDR2 sequences are MNHEY and SVGAGI. This CDR3 contains 15 residues. The J segment lost 2 bases and the V segment lost 2 bases, leaving 1 base of the junction unmatched. CDR3 DNA sequence: TGTGCCAGCAGTTACCAGGGGGCTAACACCGGGGAGCTGTTTTTT. Residues: CASSYQGANTGELFF.

The CDR3 DNA reads TGTGCCAGCAGCTCTCGGCCTGTTCGGAGTAGGCTGATCCAAGAGACCCAGTACTTC. It yields the protein CASSSRPVRSRLIQETQYF. The chain couples TRBV11-2 to TRBJ2-5; D call uncertain. This CDR3 comprises 19 residues. V was cut by 4 bases and J by 1 base, with 25 bases left in between. Looked up from germline, CDR1 is SGHAT and CDR2 is FQNNGV. Together with reference TRBV11-2 and TRBJ2-5, the CDR3 gives the full variable domain: EAGVAQSPRYKIIEKRQSVAFWCNPISGHATLYWYQQILGQGPKLLIQFQNNGVVDDSQLPKDRFSAERLKGVDSTLKIQPAKLEDSAVYLCASSSRPVRSRLIQETQYFGPGTRLLVL.

This clonotype was observed a handful of times. CDR3 sequence reads: CASSLKGQGLETQYF. In nucleotides, the CDR3 is TGTGCCAGCAGTCTAAAGGGACAGGGACTAGAGACCCAGTACTTC. The chain couples TRBV12-3 or TRBV12-4 to TRBJ2-5; 9 nucleotides match TRBD1. The CDR3 spans 15 residues. J gave up 4 bases and V 5 bases, and 8 bases lay outside the gene matches.

This clonotype occurred a few times. This sequence joins TRBV4-1 and TRBJ2-2, with D unclear. This CDR3 comprises 13 residues. Germline CDR1 and CDR2: MGHRA and YSYEKL. The ends were cut back, 9 bases at V and 4 bases at J, with 12 bases in the middle. Written as DNA, the CDR3 is TGCGCCAGTCAACCCGGGTTCACCGGGGAGCTGTTTTTT. The encoded protein is CASQPGFTGELFF.

This CDR3 reads CASRVGCLDNQPQHF. CDR3 DNA sequence: TGTGCCAGCAGAGTCGGTTGTCTAGACAATCAGCCCCAGCATTTT. The V gene is TRBV21-1, the J gene TRBJ1-5. TRBV21-1 is flagged as a pseudogene. The CDR3 is 15 residues long.

The V call is TRBV4-3, the J call TRBJ2-3; D remains unclear. V was trimmed by 0 bases and J by 2 bases, leaving 3 bases between them. The CDR3 is made up of 13 amino acids. CDR1 is LGHNA, CDR2 YSLEER, per germline. CDR3 sequence: CASSQEYTDTQYF. The CDR3 bases are TGCGCCAGCAGCCAAGAATACACAGATACGCAGTATTTT.

This clonotype has at least ten counts. The rearrangement joins TRBV27 to TRBJ2-5; D is undetermined. The CDR3 has 14 residues. The V gene's germline CDR1 is MNHEY and CDR2 SMNVEV (reference sequence). With 4 bases removed from V and 0 bases from J, the gap between germline ends came to 9 bases. For the CDR3, the DNA is TGTGCCAGCAGTTCTTTTCCGTACCAAGAGACCCAGTACTTC. This sequence encodes CASSSFPYQETQYF.

The sample holds many counts of this clonotype. The chain links TRBV2 to TRBJ2-3; tentatively, D is TRBD2 (6 bases). Germline loops: CDR1 SNHLY, CDR2 FYNNEI. Trimming stripped 3 bases from V and 5 bases from J, with 27 bases between. This CDR3 region has 19 residues. CDR3 in amino acids: CASSDPGDWSGEWGDTQYF. CDR3 in DNA: TGTGCCAGCAGTGATCCGGGGGATTGGAGCGGAGAGTGGGGAGATACGCAGTATTTT.

The gene calls are TRBV27 and TRBJ2-2, with 7 bases aligning to TRBD1. J lost 3 bases, V lost 0 bases, and 4 bases had no gene match. The CDR3 contains 16 residues. Per germline, CDR1 MNHEY and CDR2 SMNVEV (reference sequence). The CDR3 loop is CASSLSGTAYTGELFF. CDR3 in DNA: TGTGCCAGCAGTTTATCGGGGACAGCCTACACCGGGGAGCTGTTTTTT.

This clonotype counts as medium-sized. The chain couples TRBV25-1 to TRBJ2-3, with 11 bases matching TRBD2. With 3 bases clipped from V and 2 bases from J, the junction kept 7 bases outside the gene matches. The CDR3 is 17 amino acids. Germline-derived CDR1 and CDR2 are MGHDK and SYGVNS. The CDR3 protein is CASSDGVAGGDTDTQYF. The CDR3 DNA follows: TGTGCCAGCAGTGACGGGGTAGCGGGGGGGGACACAGATACGCAGTATTTT.

CDR3 in amino acids: CASSFRNGIGNEQFF. In DNA, the CDR3 is TGCGCCAGCAGCTTTCGGAATGGAATCGGGAATGAGCAGTTCTTC. The rearrangement links TRBV5-1 to TRBJ2-1; unclear D gene. CDR3 size: 15 residues. Germline V CDR1 and CDR2: SGHRS, YFSETQ. The V and J ends lost 2 bases and 7 bases respectively, with 16 bases between them.

The chain combines TRBV27 with TRBJ2-1; 7 bases map to TRBD1. The germline V gene has CDR1 MNHEY and CDR2 SMNVEV (reference sequence). V trimming: 2 bases; J trimming: 3 bases; junction bases outside the gene matches: 7. CDR3 length equals 16 residues. The CDR3 sequence is CASSLIGGTVYNEQFF. The CDR3 DNA is TGTGCCAGCAGTTTAATTGGTGGGACAGTCTACAATGAGCAGTTCTTC.

In its sample, this clonotype was seen a few times. This rearrangement joins TRBV28 to TRBJ2-5, with 8 bases identical to TRBD1. The CDR3 consists of 15 residues. CDR1 is MDHEN and CDR2 is SYDVKM in the germline V gene. Trimming at V came to 3 bases and at J to 4 bases, leaving 7 bases not matched to a gene. This chain's CDR3 is CASSLTTGVAETQYF. CDR3 bases: TGTGCCAGCAGTTTGACGACAGGGGTTGCAGAGACCCAGTACTTC.

The V and J genes are TRBV5-1 and TRBJ2-3; 12 positions match TRBD2. From germline, CDR1 is SGHRS and CDR2 YFSETQ. This CDR3 region has 16 residues. Trimming at V came to 4 bases and at J to 2 bases, leaving 5 bases not matched to a gene. CDR3 loop: CASSMRTSGITDTQYF. The CDR3 DNA sequence: TGCGCCAGCAGCATGCGGACTAGCGGGATCACAGATACGCAGTATTTT. The variable domain in full, completed from reference TRBV5-1 and TRBJ2-3, reads KAGVTQTPRYLIKTRGQQVTLSCSPISGHRSVSWYQQTPGQGLQFLFEYFSETQRNKGNFPGRFSGRQFSNSRSEMNVSTLELGDSALYLCASSMRTSGITDTQYFGPGTRLTVL.

V is TRBV25-1 and J is TRBJ2-1; weak D call: TRBD1 (6 bases). Germline V gives CDR1 MGHDK, CDR2 SYGVNS. The CDR3 covers 15 residues. V shed 3 bases and J shed 1 base, with 10 bases lying between them. This CDR3 is CASSDTGKSYNEQFF. As DNA, the CDR3 is TGTGCCAGCAGTGATACAGGGAAGTCCTACAATGAGCAGTTCTTC.

This clonotype showed up just a few times. DNA for the CDR3: TGTGCCAGCAGCTACAACAAAAACATTCAGTACTTC. Translation gives CASSYNKNIQYF. This rearrangement joins TRBV3-1 to TRBJ2-4; no clear D. Germline CDR1 reads LGHDT; CDR2 reads YNNKEL (reference sequence). The CDR3 contains 12 residues. The V gene lost 5 bases and the J gene lost 3 bases, with 5 bases spanning the gap.

This chain uses TRBV6-2 or TRBV6-3 with TRBJ2-7; D possibly corresponds to TRBD1 (6 bases). The CDR3 is 16 residues long. The V end was cut by 0 bases, the J end by 4 bases, with 16 bases between. Germline V lookup: CDR1 MNHEY, CDR2 SVGEGT. As DNA, the CDR3 is TGTGCCAGCAGTTACTCGGATACAGGGAATCTATACGAGCAGTACTTC. It is translated as CASSYSDTGNLYEQYF.

This clonotype was seen more than once but under ten times. CDR3 in amino acids: CASSQRLAGVFHEQYF. The DNA of the CDR3 is TGTGCCAGCAGCCAAAGGCTAGCGGGAGTCTTCCACGAGCAGTACTTC. The V call is TRBV14, the J call TRBJ2-7; TRBD2 agrees at 10 bases. Germline V gene lookup returns CDR1 SGHDN and CDR2 FVKESK. J gave up 5 bases and V 2 bases, and 9 bases lay outside the gene matches. CDR3 length: 16 residues.

This clonotype was observed many times. The chain joins TRBV20-1 to TRBJ1-6, with D tentatively TRBD1 (5 bases). The V end lost 1 base, the J end lost 4 bases, and 5 bases lay between the germline ends. This CDR3 has 13 amino acids. Germline lookup yields CDR1 DFQATT and CDR2 SNEGSKA (reference sequence). CDR3 amino acids: CSARGGYNSPLHF. DNA of the CDR3: TGCAGTGCTAGAGGGGGGTATAATTCACCCCTCCACTTT.

In its sample, this clonotype was seen a few times. The chain links TRBV7-2 to TRBJ2-7; tentative D call: TRBD2 (7 bases). The V and J ends lost 5 bases and 3 bases respectively, with 20 bases between them. This CDR3 spans 16 amino acids. Germline V gene data show CDR1 as SGHTA and CDR2 as FQGNSA. The CDR3 region is CASSLSGRGRYYEQYF. The CDR3 region has the DNA TGTGCCAGCAGCCTCAGCGGGCGGGGGCGTTACTACGAGCAGTACTTC.

The chain carries TRBV10-3 and TRBJ2-3; perhaps TRBD2 as D (5 bases). With 3 bases removed from V and 6 bases from J, the gap between germline ends came to 22 bases. The CDR3 extends over 17 amino acids. The V gene's germline CDR1 is ENHRY and CDR2 SYGVKD. The CDR3 sequence: CAISDSDLTRVMDTQYF. CDR3 nucleotide sequence: TGTGCCATCAGTGACTCGGACCTCACGAGGGTTATGGATACGCAGTATTTT.

In this sample, this clonotype turned up many times. CDR3 DNA: TGTGCCAGCAGCCCCCCAGGGGCGGCGGACAATGAGCAGTTCTTC. It is translated as CASSPPGAADNEQFF. This chain connects TRBV4-2 to TRBJ2-1, with a tentative D call TRBD1 (6 bases). Trimming took off 4 bases at V and 5 bases at J, with 15 bases between the two ends. The length of the CDR3 is 15 residues. Germline V gene data show CDR1 as LGHNA and CDR2 as YNFKEQ.